Each of the 15 T cell receptor beta chains below was sequenced from the same sample in a study of T-cell reconstitution after alpha-beta-depleted transplantation in children. Construction of the TCRbeta library involved unique molecular identifiers. One entry per CDR3 protein results from TCRdb running MiXCR on the PCR reads. The sample lists hundreds of thousands of distinct CDR3 sequences; about 11% were seen once. This specimen consisted of PBMCs, obtained before TCRalphabeta/CD19-depleted stem cell transplant. The receptors here all came from a child less than two years old with acute myeloid leukemia, due to receive a stem cell transplant.

The table lists this clonotype with many counts. The CDR3 sequence: CSARGGVDYNEQFF. The CDR3 region has the DNA TGCAGTGCTAGGGGGGGAGTCGACTACAATGAGCAGTTCTTC. V gene TRBV20-1 combines with J gene TRBJ2-1; D is perhaps TRBD2 (6 bases). There are 14 residues in the CDR3. V lost 3 bases and J 3 bases, leaving 12 bases between the germline ends. CDR1 is DFQATT, CDR2 SNEGSKA, per germline (reference sequence).

At least ten counts were recorded for this clonotype. V and J are TRBV28 and TRBJ1-5; a weak D match, TRBD1 (6 bases). V dropped 6 bases and J dropped 4 bases, with 25 bases sitting between them. Looked up from germline, CDR1 is MDHEN and CDR2 is SYDVKM. CDR3 size: 18 residues. CDR3 sequence reads: CASSSPGDTNYFNQPQHF. CDR3 nucleotide sequence: TGTGCCAGCAGCTCCCCCGGGGACACAAATTACTTTAATCAGCCCCAGCATTTT.

This clonotype was seen at least ten times. This chain uses TRBV20-1 with TRBJ1-1; D not certain. With 0 bases removed from V and 8 bases from J, the gap between germline ends came to 10 bases. Germline CDR1 and CDR2: DFQATT and SNEGSKA (reference sequence). The CDR3 is 12 amino acids. The CDR3 nucleotides read TGCAGTGCTAGAGATGGGAGGGCAGAAGCTTTCTTT. Amino acid sequence: CSARDGRAEAFF.

This clonotype appeared many times. The genes are TRBV20-1 and TRBJ1-4; D is unclear. V lost 4 bases, J lost 5 bases, and 11 bases lay in between. The germline V gene encodes CDR1 DFQATT and CDR2 SNEGSKA (reference sequence). The CDR3 loop spans 13 amino acids. In DNA form, the CDR3 reads TGCAGTGCTAAGGAGGGCAGAAATGAAAAACTGTTTTTT. Translating gives CSAKEGRNEKLFF.

At least ten counts were recorded for this clonotype. The genes are TRBV12-3 or TRBV12-4 and TRBJ2-7; D is unclear. The CDR3 has 13 amino acids. V was cut by 4 bases and J by 2 bases, with 9 bases left in between. CDR3 coding DNA: TGTGCCAGCAGTTCACCCCACGCCTACGAGCAGTACTTC. This sequence encodes CASSSPHAYEQYF.

Turning to this clonotype: The junction does not match germline at one end; this may be a read error. This chain joins TRBV11-2 and TRBJ2-4; TRBD1 aligns across 8 bases. The CDR3 is 16 residues long. Germline values: CDR1 SGHAT, CDR2 FQNNGV. The CDR3 reads CANSGLRRDRGYIQYF. DNA for the CDR3: TGTGCCAACAGCGGATTGCGTCGTGACAGGGGTTACATTCAGTACTTC.

This clonotype was seen ten or more times. V usage is TRBV12-3 or TRBV12-4 and J usage is TRBJ2-2; 8 positions match TRBD1. CDR3 length: 16 amino acids. With V trimmed by 3 bases and J by 1 base, 4 bases remained unmatched. The CDR3, as DNA: TGTGCCAGCAGTTTCTCCGGGACAGGGAACACCGGGGAGCTGTTTTTT. This gives the protein CASSFSGTGNTGELFF.

The chain recombines TRBV20-1 with TRBJ2-7; TRBD2 matches at 8 bases. CDR1 is DFQATT and CDR2 is SNEGSKA in the germline V gene (reference sequence). The J segment lost 3 bases and the V segment lost 5 bases, leaving 6 bases of the junction unmatched. The CDR3 runs 13 residues. The CDR3 protein is CSAGSGVLYEQYF. The CDR3 bases are TGCAGTGCTGGTAGCGGGGTCCTCTACGAGCAGTACTTC.

Comments on this clonotype: One end of the junction is discordant with germline, which a read error may explain. This chain links TRBV11-3 with TRBJ2-3; D is perhaps TRBD2 (5 bases). The CDR3 is 15 residues long. The germline V gene encodes CDR1 SGHNT and CDR2 YENEEA. The CDR3 is CVSSLVGRTPDTQYF. In DNA, the CDR3 is TGTGTCAGCAGCTTAGTCGGACGGACTCCAGATACGCAGTATTTT.

This clonotype has at least ten counts. This rearrangement joins TRBV20-1 to TRBJ1-2; 10 nucleotides agree with TRBD1. The germline gives CDR1 DFQATT, CDR2 SNEGSKA (reference sequence). V lost 4 bases and J lost 6; bases outside the gene matches: 8. This CDR3 region has 14 residues. The CDR3, as DNA: TGCAGTGCTACGTCCGCCGGGACAGGGGATGGCTACACCTTC. It is translated as CSATSAGTGDGYTF.

This clonotype was counted many times. This sequence joins TRBV20-1 and TRBJ1-5; the D gene is possibly TRBD1 (5 bases). The V gene's germline CDR1 is DFQATT and CDR2 SNEGSKA (reference sequence). The V end lost 5 bases, the J end lost 4 bases, and 9 bases lay between the germline ends. There are 12 residues in the CDR3. The CDR3: CSAAAGNQPQHF. Written as DNA, the CDR3 is TGCAGTGCTGCAGCAGGGAATCAGCCCCAGCATTTT.

The table lists this clonotype with many counts. The chain combines TRBV5-1 with TRBJ1-2, with D possibly being TRBD1 (6 bases). This CDR3 is built from 14 residues. Germline V gene sequence: CDR1 SGHRS, CDR2 YFSETQ. V lost 4 bases and J 8 bases, leaving 18 bases between the germline ends. CDR3 DNA: TGCGCCAGCAGCCCGGGACAATCTTTAGACGGCTACACCTTC. This gives the protein CASSPGQSLDGYTF. The complete variable domain, with remaining parts taken from reference TRBV5-1 and TRBJ1-2, reads KAGVTQTPRYLIKTRGQQVTLSCSPISGHRSVSWYQQTPGQGLQFLFEYFSETQRNKGNFPGRFSGRQFSNSRSEMNVSTLELGDSALYLCASSPGQSLDGYTFGSGTRLTVV.

There are many counts of this clonotype. This chain connects TRBV20-1 to TRBJ1-2, with D uncertain. CDR3 length equals 10 residues. Germline CDR1 reads DFQATT; CDR2 reads SNEGSKA (reference sequence). Trimming removed 6 bases at V and 0 bases at J, with 2 bases between. The CDR3 DNA is TGCAGTGCAGCTAACTATGGCTACACCTTC. As protein: CSAANYGYTF.

This clonotype was observed many times. The V and J genes are TRBV6-5 and TRBJ2-5, with D possibly matching TRBD2 (5 bases). This CDR3 is 12 amino acids long. The V and J ends lost 5 bases and 5 bases respectively, with 9 bases between them. Germline V CDR1 and CDR2: MNHEY, SVGAGI. This chain's CDR3 is CASSRREETQYF. CDR3 nucleotides: TGTGCCAGCAGTCGAAGGGAGGAGACCCAGTACTTC.

This clonotype has more than one count but fewer than ten. This rearrangement joins TRBV7-3 to TRBJ2-2; D ambiguous. The CDR3 covers 16 residues. The germline V gene has CDR1 SGHTA and CDR2 FQGTGA. Trimming left V 3 bases short and J 3 bases short, with 14 bases between. The CDR3 reads CASSLQAFRDTGELFF. The CDR3, as DNA: TGTGCCAGCAGCTTGCAGGCATTCAGAGACACCGGGGAGCTGTTTTTT.